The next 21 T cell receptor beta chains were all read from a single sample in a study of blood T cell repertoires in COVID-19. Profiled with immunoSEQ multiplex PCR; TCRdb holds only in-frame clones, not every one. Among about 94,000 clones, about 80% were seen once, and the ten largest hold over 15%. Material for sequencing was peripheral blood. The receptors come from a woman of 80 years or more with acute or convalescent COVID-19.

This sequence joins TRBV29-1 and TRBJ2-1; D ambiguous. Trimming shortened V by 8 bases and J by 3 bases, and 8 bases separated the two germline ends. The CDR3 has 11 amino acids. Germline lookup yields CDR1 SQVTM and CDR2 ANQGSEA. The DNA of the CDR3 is TGCAGCTCCCTTTTCTACAATGAGCAGTTCTTC. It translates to CSSLFYNEQFF.

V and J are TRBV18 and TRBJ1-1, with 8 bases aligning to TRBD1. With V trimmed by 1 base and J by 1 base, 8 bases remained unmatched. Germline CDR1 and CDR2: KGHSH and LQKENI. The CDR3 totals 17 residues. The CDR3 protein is CASSPRIETGANTEAFF. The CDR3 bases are TGTGCCAGCTCACCACGAATTGAGACAGGGGCGAACACTGAAGCTTTCTTT.

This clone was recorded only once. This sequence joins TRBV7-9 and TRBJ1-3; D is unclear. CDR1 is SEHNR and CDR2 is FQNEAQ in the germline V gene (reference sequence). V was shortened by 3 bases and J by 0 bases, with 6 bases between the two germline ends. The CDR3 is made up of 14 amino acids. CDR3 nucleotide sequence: TGTGCCAGCAGCTTTTCTGTCTCTGGAAACACCATATATTTT. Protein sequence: CASSFSVSGNTIYF.

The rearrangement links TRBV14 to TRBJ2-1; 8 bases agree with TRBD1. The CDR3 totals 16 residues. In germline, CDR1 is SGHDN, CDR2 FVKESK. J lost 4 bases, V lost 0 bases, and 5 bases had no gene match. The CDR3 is CASSQDVRDRYNEQFF. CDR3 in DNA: TGTGCCAGCAGCCAAGATGTTCGGGACAGGTACAATGAGCAGTTCTTC. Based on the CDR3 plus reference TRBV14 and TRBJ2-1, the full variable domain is EAGVTQFPSHSVIEKGQTVTLRCDPISGHDNLYWYRRVMGKEIKFLLHFVKESKQDESGMPNNRFLAERTGGTYSTLKVQPAELEDSGVYFCASSQDVRDRYNEQFFGPGTRLTVL.

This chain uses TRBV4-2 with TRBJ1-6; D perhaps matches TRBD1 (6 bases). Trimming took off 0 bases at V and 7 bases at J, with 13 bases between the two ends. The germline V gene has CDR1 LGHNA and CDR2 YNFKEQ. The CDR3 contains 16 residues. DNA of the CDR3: TGTGCCAGCAGCCAAGAGAGGAGGACAGAGAATTCACCCCTCCACTTT. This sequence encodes CASSQERRTENSPLHF.

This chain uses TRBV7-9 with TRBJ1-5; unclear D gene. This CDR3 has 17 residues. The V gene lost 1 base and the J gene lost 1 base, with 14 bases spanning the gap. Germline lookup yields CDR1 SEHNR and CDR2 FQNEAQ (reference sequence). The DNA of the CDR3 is TGTGCCAGCAGCTTAGTGTTCGGGAGCTCCAGCAATCAGCCCCAGCATTTT. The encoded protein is CASSLVFGSSSNQPQHF. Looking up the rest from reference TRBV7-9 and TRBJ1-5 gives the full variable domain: DTGVSQNPRHKITKRGQNVTFRCDPISEHNRLYWYRQTLGQGPEFLTYFQNEAQLEKSRLLSDRFSAERPKGSFSTLEIQRTEQGDSAMYLCASSLVFGSSSNQPQHFGDGTRLSIL.

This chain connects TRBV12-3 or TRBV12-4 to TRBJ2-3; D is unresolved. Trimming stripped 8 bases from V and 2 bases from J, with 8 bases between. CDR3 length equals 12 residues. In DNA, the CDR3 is TGTGCCAGCCGGCGGCTCACAGATACGCAGTATTTT. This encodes CASRRLTDTQYF.

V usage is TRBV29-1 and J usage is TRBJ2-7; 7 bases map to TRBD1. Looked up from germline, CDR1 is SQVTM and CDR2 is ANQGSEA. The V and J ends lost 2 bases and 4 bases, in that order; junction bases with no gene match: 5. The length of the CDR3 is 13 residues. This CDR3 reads CSVERQGAYEQYF. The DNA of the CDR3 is TGCAGCGTTGAAAGACAGGGAGCTTACGAGCAGTACTTC.

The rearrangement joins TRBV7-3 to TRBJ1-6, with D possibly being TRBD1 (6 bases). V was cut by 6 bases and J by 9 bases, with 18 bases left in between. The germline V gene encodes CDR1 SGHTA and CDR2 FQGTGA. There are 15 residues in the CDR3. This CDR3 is CASSYSEGVGSPLHF. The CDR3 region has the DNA TGTGCCAGCAGTTATTCTGAGGGGGTCGGTTCACCCCTCCACTTT.

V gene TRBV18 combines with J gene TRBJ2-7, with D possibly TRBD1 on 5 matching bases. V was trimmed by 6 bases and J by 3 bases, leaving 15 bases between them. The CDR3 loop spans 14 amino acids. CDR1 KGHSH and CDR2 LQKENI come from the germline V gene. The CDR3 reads CASSPHKGVYEQYF. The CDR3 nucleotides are TGTGCCAGCTCCCCCCACAAAGGGGTCTACGAGCAGTACTTC.

CDR3 loop: CASSLASLGTSGSKDTQYF. The CDR3 coding sequence is TGTGCCAGCAGCTTAGCCTCACTGGGGACTAGCGGGAGTAAAGATACGCAGTATTTT. The chain employs TRBV7-8 and TRBJ2-3; 14 nucleotides align to TRBD2. The V gene end was trimmed by 0 bases and the J gene end by 5 bases; junction bases not matched to a gene: 10. Germline V gene sequence: CDR1 SGHVS, CDR2 FQNEAQ. CDR3 length: 19 amino acids.

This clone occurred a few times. This CDR3 reads CASSQDGRGLNTEAFF. The DNA of the CDR3 is TGTGCCAGCAGCCAAGATGGACGCGGGCTGAACACTGAAGCTTTCTTT. The rearrangement links TRBV4-2 to TRBJ1-1; D is unresolved. Germline CDR1 reads LGHNA; CDR2 reads YNFKEQ. CDR3 length equals 16 residues. V lost 0 bases to trimming and J lost 0 bases, with 11 bases between them.

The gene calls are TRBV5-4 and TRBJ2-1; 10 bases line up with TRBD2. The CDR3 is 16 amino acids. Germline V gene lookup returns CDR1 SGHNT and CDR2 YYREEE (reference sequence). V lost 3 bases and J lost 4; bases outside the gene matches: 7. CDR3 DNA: TGTGCCAGCAGCTCCCCTAGCGGGGGAGGGTACAATGAGCAGTTCTTC. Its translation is CASSSPSGGGYNEQFF.

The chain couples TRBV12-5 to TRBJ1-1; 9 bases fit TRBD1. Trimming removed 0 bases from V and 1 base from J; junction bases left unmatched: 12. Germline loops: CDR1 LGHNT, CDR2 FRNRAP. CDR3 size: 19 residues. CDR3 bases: TGTGCTAGTGGTTTGGTTTCAGCGATGCCGGGACAGGGGAACACTGAAGCTTTCTTT. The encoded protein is CASGLVSAMPGQGNTEAFF.

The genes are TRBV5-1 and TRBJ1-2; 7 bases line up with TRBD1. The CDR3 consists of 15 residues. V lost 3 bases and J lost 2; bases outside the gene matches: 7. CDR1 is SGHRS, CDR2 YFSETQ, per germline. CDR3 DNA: TGCGCCAGCAGCTCGGCGGGAGGGGGCAACTATGGCTACACCTTC. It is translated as CASSSAGGGNYGYTF.

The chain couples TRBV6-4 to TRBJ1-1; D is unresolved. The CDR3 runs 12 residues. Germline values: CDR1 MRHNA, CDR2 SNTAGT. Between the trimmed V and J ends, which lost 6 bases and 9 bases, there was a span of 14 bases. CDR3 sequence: CASSDGPGKAFF. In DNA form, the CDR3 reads TGTGCCAGCAGCGACGGGCCGGGAAAAGCTTTCTTT.

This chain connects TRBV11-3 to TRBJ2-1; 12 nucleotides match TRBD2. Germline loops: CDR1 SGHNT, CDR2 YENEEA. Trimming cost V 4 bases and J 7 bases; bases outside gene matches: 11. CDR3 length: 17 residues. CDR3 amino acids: CASSSRSSGRAGNEQFF. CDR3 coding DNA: TGTGCCAGCAGCTCAAGATCTAGCGGGAGGGCCGGGAATGAGCAGTTCTTC.

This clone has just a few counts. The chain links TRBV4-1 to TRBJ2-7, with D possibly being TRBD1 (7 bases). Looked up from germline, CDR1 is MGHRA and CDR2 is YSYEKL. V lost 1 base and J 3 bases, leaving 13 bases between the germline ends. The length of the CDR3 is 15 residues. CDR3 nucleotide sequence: TGCGCCAGCAGCCAAGGGTGGCAGGGGGGCTACGAGCAGTACTTC. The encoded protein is CASSQGWQGGYEQYF.

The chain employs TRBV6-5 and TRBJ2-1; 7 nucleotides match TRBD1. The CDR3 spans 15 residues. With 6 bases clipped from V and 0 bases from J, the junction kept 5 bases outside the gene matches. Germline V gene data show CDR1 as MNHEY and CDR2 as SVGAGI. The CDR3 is CASSTGTASYNEQFF. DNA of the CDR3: TGTGCCAGCAGCACCGGGACAGCCTCCTACAATGAGCAGTTCTTC.

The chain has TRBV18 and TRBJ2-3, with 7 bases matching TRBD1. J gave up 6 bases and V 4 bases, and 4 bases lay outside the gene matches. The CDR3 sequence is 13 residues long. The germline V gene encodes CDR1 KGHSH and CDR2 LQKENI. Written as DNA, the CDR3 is TGTGCCAGCTCACACGACAGGGAGGATACGCAGTATTTT. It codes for CASSHDREDTQYF.

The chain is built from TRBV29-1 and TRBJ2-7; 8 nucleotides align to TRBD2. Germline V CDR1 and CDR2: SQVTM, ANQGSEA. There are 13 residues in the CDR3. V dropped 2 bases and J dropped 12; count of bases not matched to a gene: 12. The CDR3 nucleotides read TGCAGCGTTGAACCAGCAGCGGGGGTTTTCCGGTACTTC. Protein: CSVEPAAGVFRYF.